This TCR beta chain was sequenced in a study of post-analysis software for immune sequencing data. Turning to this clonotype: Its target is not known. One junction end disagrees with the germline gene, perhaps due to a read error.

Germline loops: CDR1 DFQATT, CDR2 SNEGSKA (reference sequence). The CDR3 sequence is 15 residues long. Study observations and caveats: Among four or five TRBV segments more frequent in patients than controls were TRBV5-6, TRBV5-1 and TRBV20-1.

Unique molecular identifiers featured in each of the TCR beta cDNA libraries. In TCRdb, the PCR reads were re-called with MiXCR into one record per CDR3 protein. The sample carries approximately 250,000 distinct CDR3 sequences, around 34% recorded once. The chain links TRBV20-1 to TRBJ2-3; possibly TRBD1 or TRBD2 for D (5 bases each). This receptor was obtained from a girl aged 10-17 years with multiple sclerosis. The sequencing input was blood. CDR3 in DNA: TGCAGTACTAGAGCCGGGGACCCCTTTGGAGATACGCAGTATTTT. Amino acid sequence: CSTRAGDPFGDTQYF.